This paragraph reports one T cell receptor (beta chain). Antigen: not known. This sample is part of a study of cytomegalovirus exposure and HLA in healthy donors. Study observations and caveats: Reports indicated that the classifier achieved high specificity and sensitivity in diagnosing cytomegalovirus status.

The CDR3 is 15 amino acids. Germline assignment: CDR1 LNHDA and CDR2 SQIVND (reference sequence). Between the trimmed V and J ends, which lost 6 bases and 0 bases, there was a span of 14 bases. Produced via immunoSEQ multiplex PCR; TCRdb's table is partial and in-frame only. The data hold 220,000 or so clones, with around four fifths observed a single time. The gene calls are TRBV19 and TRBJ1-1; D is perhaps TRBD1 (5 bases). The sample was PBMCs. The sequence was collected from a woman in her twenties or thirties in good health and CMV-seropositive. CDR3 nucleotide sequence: TGTGCCAGTAGCACCTCCGGGACCGTGAACACTGAAGCTTTCTTT. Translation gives CASSTSGTVNTEAFF.